One and the same sample provided the 28 T cell receptor beta chains below, sequenced in a study of OX40 agonist ivuxolimab in advanced cancers. To prepare the library, the immunoSEQ multiplex PCR assay was applied. Not all clones reach the TCRdb copy of this immuneACCESS table, which keeps in-frame sequences only. Checked studies attribute under half of the gap to unresolved V genes and leave the rest unexplained. This sample gives fewer than 75,000 clones in total; 87% of them show up just once. Together, the top ten hold more than 0.5% of the sample. This sample comprised CD4+ or CD8+ T cells sorted from blood, obtained in a trial of the OX40 agonist ivuxolimab. Source of these receptors: an adult with an advanced solid tumor such as melanoma, head and neck, liver or kidney cancer.

This sequence joins TRBV7-9 and TRBJ2-2; TRBD1 matches at 8 bases. The CDR3 length is 15 residues. Trimming cost V 8 bases and J 4 bases; bases outside gene matches: 9. Germline values: CDR1 SEHNR, CDR2 FQNEAQ (reference sequence). In nucleotides, the CDR3 is TGTGCCAGCCTTCACAGGGGGAAGGGCACCGGGGAGCTGTTTTTT. Amino acid sequence: CASLHRGKGTGELFF.

V usage is TRBV30 and J usage is TRBJ2-7; 8 nucleotides align to TRBD2. Germline CDR1 reads GTSNPN; CDR2 reads SVGIG (reference sequence). V shed 4 bases and J 9 bases; nucleotides not matched to a gene: 17. CDR3 length: 15 residues. CDR3 amino acids: CAWTPGGGSREGQYF. The CDR3 DNA reads TGTGCCTGGACCCCCGGGGGGGGATCCCGTGAGGGGCAGTACTTC.

This CDR3 reads CASSQVRDRFYNEQFF. CDR3 DNA: TGTGCCAGCAGCCAAGTGAGAGACAGATTCTACAATGAGCAGTTCTTC. The chain couples TRBV4-2 to TRBJ2-1, with D possibly being TRBD1 (5 bases). This CDR3 spans 16 amino acids. With 1 base removed from V and 3 bases from J, the gap between germline ends came to 13 bases. From germline, CDR1 is LGHNA and CDR2 YNFKEQ.

The chain combines TRBV14 with TRBJ2-1, with a weak D call TRBD2 (7 bases). V was cut by 0 bases and J by 13 bases, with 22 bases left in between. The germline V gene encodes CDR1 SGHDN and CDR2 FVKESK. The CDR3 is 16 amino acids. As DNA, the CDR3 is TGTGCCAGCAGCCAAGATCCTCGGTCTCGGAGGGGGGGCCAGTTCTTC. Its protein product is CASSQDPRSRRGGQFF. Full variable domain (missing parts from reference TRBV14 and TRBJ2-1): EAGVTQFPSHSVIEKGQTVTLRCDPISGHDNLYWYRRVMGKEIKFLLHFVKESKQDESGMPNNRFLAERTGGTYSTLKVQPAELEDSGVYFCASSQDPRSRRGGQFFGPGTRLTVL.

Of note for this clone: At one boundary the junction diverges from the germline segment, which might be a read error. The V gene is TRBV18, the J gene TRBJ2-1; D not certain. The length of the CDR3 is 14 residues. The germline V gene has CDR1 KGHSH and CDR2 LQKENI. CDR3 coding DNA: TGTGCCAGCTCACCGGGGAACTCCTTCAATGAGCAGTTCTTC. Protein sequence: CASSPGNSFNEQFF.

About this clone itself: Other DNA sequences within the sample encode an identical CDR3. The rearrangement uses TRBV7-3 and TRBJ2-3; D is uncertain. This CDR3 region has 12 residues. Germline V gene sequence: CDR1 SGHTA, CDR2 FQGTGA. V lost 4 bases and J 3 bases, leaving 5 bases between the germline ends. CDR3 nucleotide sequence: TGTGCCAGCAGCTCGTCAACAGATACGCAGTATTTT. It is translated as CASSSSTDTQYF.

The chain carries TRBV11-2 and TRBJ1-1; no definite D call. The CDR3 covers 12 residues. CDR1 and CDR2 (germline): SGHAT, FQNNGV. V lost 0 bases, J lost 5 bases, and 4 bases lay in between. The CDR3 DNA is TGTGCCAGCAGCTTAGATCGGACTGAAGCTTTCTTT. This encodes CASSLDRTEAFF.

The rearrangement joins TRBV7-9 to TRBJ1-3; D gene uncertain. CDR3 length: 13 residues. Germline CDR1 reads SEHNR; CDR2 reads FQNEAQ (reference sequence). Trimming stripped 4 bases from V and 4 bases from J, with 8 bases between. The CDR3 loop is CASSSAGGNTIYF. The CDR3 DNA sequence: TGTGCCAGCAGCTCCGCTGGGGGAAACACCATATATTTT. Using reference TRBV7-9 and TRBJ1-3 for the parts outside the CDR3, the full variable domain is DTGVSQNPRHKITKRGQNVTFRCDPISEHNRLYWYRQTLGQGPEFLTYFQNEAQLEKSRLLSDRFSAERPKGSFSTLEIQRTEQGDSAMYLCASSSAGGNTIYFGEGSWLTVV.

The chain recombines TRBV4-1 with TRBJ2-1; no firm D call. Trimming left V 3 bases short and J 2 bases short, with 2 bases between. Germline assignment: CDR1 MGHRA and CDR2 YSYEKL. CDR3 size: 12 residues. The chain's CDR3 is CASSQPYNEQFF. CDR3 DNA: TGCGCCAGCAGCCAGCCCTACAATGAGCAGTTCTTC.

V gene TRBV19 combines with J gene TRBJ2-3; tentatively, D is TRBD2 (5 bases). CDR1 LNHDA and CDR2 SQIVND come from the germline V gene (reference sequence). Trimming removed 4 bases from V and 5 bases from J, with 7 bases in between. CDR3 size: 12 residues. In nucleotides, the CDR3 is TGTGCCAGTAGTACCGCGGGAGATACGCAGTATTTT. Its protein product is CASSTAGDTQYF.

The rearrangement joins TRBV15 to TRBJ2-5, with 13 bases fitting TRBD2. The DNA matches TRBJ2-7 better at its end, which makes the J call doubtful. The CDR3 runs 18 residues. Germline CDR1 LNHNV, CDR2 YYDKDF (reference sequence). DNA of the CDR3: TGTGCCACCAGCAGATGGAAAGGGACTAGCGGGACCGCCTACGAGCAGTACTTC. Its translation is CATSRWKGTSGTAYEQYF.

This rearrangement joins TRBV19 to TRBJ1-4, with D hard to call. V gave up 2 bases and J gave up 5 bases, with 9 bases separating them. CDR1 and CDR2 from the germline V gene are LNHDA and SQIVND (reference sequence). This CDR3 spans 14 amino acids. For the CDR3, the DNA is TGTGCCAGTAGTATAAGGACGGGAAATGAAAAACTGTTTTTT. Protein sequence: CASSIRTGNEKLFF.

V is TRBV18 and J is TRBJ2-7, with 7 bases fitting TRBD1. CDR1 and CDR2 (germline): KGHSH, LQKENI. Germline trimming cut 6 bases from V and 0 bases from J; bases unmatched to any gene: 5. This CDR3 has 14 residues. The CDR3 DNA sequence: TGTGCCAGCTCTATGACAGGGTCCTCCTACGAGCAGTACTTC. It is translated as CASSMTGSSYEQYF.

The chain uses TRBV25-1 and TRBJ1-1, with D hard to call. V was shortened by 1 base and J by 11 bases, with 11 bases between the two germline ends. Germline CDR1 is MGHDK and CDR2 is SYGVNS. The CDR3 covers 12 residues. For the CDR3, the DNA is TGTGCCAGCAGTGAATTTGGCAGATTCGCTTTCTTT. Translated, it gives CASSEFGRFAFF.

The chain uses TRBV7-8 and TRBJ2-7, with 8 bases lining up with TRBD2. CDR1 is SGHVS, CDR2 FQNEAQ, per germline. The CDR3 consists of 15 residues. Losses at the gene ends were 6 bases for V and 7 bases for J; bases not matched to a gene: 14. The CDR3 loop reads CASSSIREGREEQYF. The CDR3 region has the DNA TGTGCCAGCAGTTCAATACGGGAGGGCCGGGAGGAGCAGTACTTC.

The chain links TRBV2 to TRBJ2-5, with 12 bases lining up with TRBD2. The junction had 6 bases not matched to a gene; V was cut back by 9 bases and J by 4 bases. Germline V gives CDR1 SNHLY, CDR2 FYNNEI. The CDR3 has 14 amino acids. CDR3 bases: TGTGCCAGGGCTAGCGGGAGGGCCGGAGAGACCCAGTACTTC. This codes for CARASGRAGETQYF.

The CDR3 spells CASSPPSLDGDGYTF. The DNA of the CDR3 is TGTGCCAGCTCACCACCGAGTTTGGACGGAGATGGCTACACCTTC. The chain has TRBV18 and TRBJ1-2; D gene ambiguous. The V gene lost 0 bases and the J gene lost 6 bases, with 14 bases spanning the gap. Germline loops: CDR1 KGHSH, CDR2 LQKENI. The CDR3 is 15 amino acids.

The V call is TRBV11-2, the J call TRBJ2-1; maybe TRBD2 (6 bases). With 4 bases removed from V and 5 bases from J, the gap between germline ends came to 15 bases. This CDR3 region has 15 residues. Germline-derived CDR1 and CDR2 are SGHAT and FQNNGV. CDR3 protein: CASSSRRGENNEQFF. The DNA of the CDR3 is TGTGCCAGCAGCTCCAGGAGGGGAGAAAACAATGAGCAGTTCTTC.

This sequence joins TRBV7-2 and TRBJ2-7, with D possibly TRBD2 on 6 matching bases. The germline V gene has CDR1 SGHTA and CDR2 FQGNSA. Trimming removed 1 base at V and 2 bases at J, with 6 bases between. The CDR3 runs to 13 residues. CDR3 coding DNA: TGTGCCAGCAGCTTAGGACTAGCCTACGAGCAGTACTTC. It yields the protein CASSLGLAYEQYF.

This rearrangement joins TRBV27 to TRBJ1-2; TRBD1 matches 10 bases. The CDR3 is made up of 14 amino acids. Germline V gives CDR1 MNHEY, CDR2 SMNVEV (reference sequence). The trim removed 6 bases at V and 1 base at J, leaving 2 bases unmatched. Here the CDR3 DNA reads TGTGCCAGCAGGAGGACAGGGGGTAACTATGGCTACACCTTC. This translates into CASRRTGGNYGYTF.

This rearrangement joins TRBV29-1 to TRBJ2-3; D may be TRBD1 (5 bases). Germline assignment: CDR1 SQVTM and CDR2 ANQGSEA. This CDR3 has 13 residues. The germline V and J ends were trimmed by 3 bases and 4 bases, with 11 bases remaining between them. The CDR3 DNA sequence: TGCAGCGTTGATGGGGCAGGGTCAGATACGCAGTATTTT. Translating it yields CSVDGAGSDTQYF.

This chain joins TRBV7-8 and TRBJ2-1; 9 bases line up with TRBD2. The CDR3 runs 15 residues. Germline V CDR1 and CDR2: SGHVS, FQNEAQ. V was clipped by 5 bases and J by 4 bases; unmatched bases: 6. The CDR3 reads CASSISSGMYNEQFF. The CDR3 nucleotides are TGTGCCAGCAGCATCTCTAGCGGGATGTACAATGAGCAGTTCTTC.

The chain has TRBV28 and TRBJ2-2; no clear D gene. Germline assignment: CDR1 MDHEN and CDR2 SYDVKM. Trimming removed 7 bases at V and 4 bases at J, with 10 bases between. This CDR3 comprises 13 residues. CDR3 nucleotide sequence: TGTGCCAGCAAGAAGCAACCCACCGGGGAGCTGTTTTTT. As protein: CASKKQPTGELFF.

The chain carries TRBV7-8 and TRBJ2-5; TRBD2 aligns across 8 bases. The DNA end lines up better with TRBJ2-7; the J call may be wrong. The CDR3 covers 15 residues. Germline V gene data show CDR1 as SGHVS and CDR2 as FQNEAQ. CDR3 loop: CASSLVLAENYEQYF. CDR3 nucleotides: TGTGCCAGCAGCTTAGTACTAGCGGAGAACTACGAGCAGTACTTC.

V and J are TRBV28 and TRBJ2-7, with D perhaps TRBD1 or TRBD2 (5 bases each). This CDR3 contains 16 residues. The ends were cut back, 7 bases at V and 2 bases at J, with 21 bases in the middle. Looked up from germline, CDR1 is MDHEN and CDR2 is SYDVKM. CDR3 region: CASTLYWGTEPYEQYF. For the CDR3, the DNA is TGTGCCAGCACCCTCTACTGGGGGACGGAGCCCTACGAGCAGTACTTC.

The chain joins TRBV2 to TRBJ2-1; D remains ambiguous. Looked up from germline, CDR1 is SNHLY and CDR2 is FYNNEI. The CDR3 runs 16 residues. V was clipped by 7 bases and J by 3 bases, with 19 bases between them. CDR3: CASKSVRSLLYNEQFF. Written as DNA, the CDR3 is TGTGCCAGCAAGAGCGTGAGATCGCTCCTCTACAATGAGCAGTTCTTC.

This clone was observed once. The gene calls are TRBV21-1 and TRBJ2-2; TRBD2, the D gene given by the table, was not confirmed from the DNA. TRBV21-1 is marked as a pseudogene. The CDR3 covers 19 residues. The CDR3 nucleotides are TGTGCCAGCAGCAAAGGTGGAGGTTTGCTAGCGGGAGGGCCGGGGGAGCTGTTTTTT. Translated, it gives CASSKGGGLLAGGPGELFF.

The chain joins TRBV6-1 to TRBJ1-1; TRBD1 might be the D (6 bases). Deletions cut 2 bases from V and 6 bases from J, with 10 bases between. The CDR3 is 13 residues long. In germline, CDR1 is MNHNS, CDR2 SASEGT. The DNA of the CDR3 is TGTGCCAGCAGTGAAAGGGGGGTGCCTGAAGCTTTCTTT. Translated, it gives CASSERGVPEAFF.